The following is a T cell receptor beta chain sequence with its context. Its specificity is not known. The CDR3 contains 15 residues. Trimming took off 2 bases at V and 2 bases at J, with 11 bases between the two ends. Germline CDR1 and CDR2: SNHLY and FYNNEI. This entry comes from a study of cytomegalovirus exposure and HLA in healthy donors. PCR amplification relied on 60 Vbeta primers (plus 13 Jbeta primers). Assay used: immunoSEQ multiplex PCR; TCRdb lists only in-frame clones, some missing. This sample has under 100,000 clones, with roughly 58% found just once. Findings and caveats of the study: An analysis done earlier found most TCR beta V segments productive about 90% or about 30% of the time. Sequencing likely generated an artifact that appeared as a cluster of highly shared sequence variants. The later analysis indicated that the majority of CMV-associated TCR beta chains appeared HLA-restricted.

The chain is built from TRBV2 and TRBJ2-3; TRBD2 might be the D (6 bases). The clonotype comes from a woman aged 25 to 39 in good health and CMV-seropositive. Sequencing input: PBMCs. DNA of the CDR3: TGTGCCAGCAGTGAAACTAGCTCCACCACAGATACGCAGTATTTT. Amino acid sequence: CASSETSSTTDTQYF.